This passage covers 22 T cell receptor beta chains from one sample sequenced in a study of cytomegalovirus exposure and HLA in healthy donors. The PCR had 60 Vbeta and 13 Jbeta primers. TCRdb's table, derived via immunoSEQ multiplex PCR, lists solely in-frame clones and lacks some. The sample yields 70,000 to 95,000 clones, roughly 74% seen once. Material: PBMCs. These receptors all stem from a man aged 40-50 years in good health and CMV-seronegative.

The chain employs TRBV4-1 and TRBJ2-1; 9 bases align to TRBD2. Germline V lookup: CDR1 MGHRA, CDR2 YSYEKL. The CDR3 has 16 amino acids. The V and J ends lost 4 bases and 5 bases, in that order; junction bases with no gene match: 9. The CDR3 DNA sequence: TGCGCCAGCAGCCCACCCGCACTAGCGGGTAACAATGAGCAGTTCTTC. Protein sequence: CASSPPALAGNNEQFF.

This chain uses TRBV2 with TRBJ1-1; 7 bases line up with TRBD1. The CDR3 spans 17 residues. Germline V gives CDR1 SNHLY, CDR2 FYNNEI. The junction had 12 bases not matched to a gene; V was cut back by 5 bases and J by 0 bases. The CDR3 DNA is TGTGCCAGCAGTCGACAGGGATTCGGGCGAATGAACACTGAAGCTTTCTTT. Translated: CASSRQGFGRMNTEAFF.

The chain has TRBV2 and TRBJ2-7, with 11 positions matching TRBD1. The CDR3 runs 14 residues. V shed 4 bases, J shed 2 bases, and the junction held 1 base outside the gene matches. The V gene's germline CDR1 is SNHLY and CDR2 FYNNEI. For the CDR3, the DNA is TGTGCCAGCAGTGGGGGACAGGGGGCCTACGAGCAGTACTTC. Protein product: CASSGGQGAYEQYF.

The V gene is TRBV4-1, the J gene TRBJ2-3, with 7 positions matching TRBD2. The V segment lost 2 bases and the J segment 0 bases; nucleotides outside the gene matches: 5. The CDR3 covers 16 residues. CDR1 is MGHRA, CDR2 YSYEKL, per germline. The CDR3 sequence is CASSQSGAGSTDTQYF. The CDR3 nucleotides are TGCGCCAGCAGCCAAAGCGGGGCCGGGAGCACAGATACGCAGTATTTT.

The chain carries TRBV29-1 and TRBJ2-5, with TRBD1 matching over 7 bases. With V trimmed by 6 bases and J by 1 base, 8 bases remained unmatched. The CDR3 spans 14 residues. Germline loops: CDR1 SQVTM, CDR2 ANQGSEA. CDR3 DNA: TGCAGCGTGGGCGCGGACAGGACCCAAGAGACCCAGTACTTC. The encoded protein is CSVGADRTQETQYF.

The V gene is TRBV2, the J gene TRBJ2-5, with 7 nucleotides matching TRBD2. J gave up 4 bases and V 9 bases, and 8 bases lay outside the gene matches. Germline V lookup: CDR1 SNHLY, CDR2 FYNNEI. This CDR3 contains 13 residues. The CDR3, as DNA: TGTGCCAGGCCGCGGGAGAGAGGAGAGACCCAGTACTTC. Translation gives CARPRERGETQYF.

The chain employs TRBV5-1 and TRBJ1-2; the D gene is possibly TRBD1 (6 bases). V lost 4 bases and J lost 4, with 20 bases in between. This CDR3 has 16 amino acids. CDR1 is SGHRS, CDR2 YFSETQ, per germline. CDR3 nucleotides: TGCGCCAGCAGCCGGGGACACGGGGTTGAGAGCTATGGCTACACCTTC. It translates to CASSRGHGVESYGYTF.

The chain links TRBV28 to TRBJ1-2; tentatively, D is TRBD1 (6 bases). Germline V gives CDR1 MDHEN, CDR2 SYDVKM. V was trimmed by 7 bases and J by 2 bases, leaving 17 bases between them. The CDR3 length is 15 residues. The CDR3 sequence: CASTPIGGLNYGYTF. The CDR3, as DNA: TGTGCCAGCACCCCGATAGGGGGATTAAACTATGGCTACACCTTC.

The chain employs TRBV15 and TRBJ1-4, with D unresolved. Germline V CDR1 and CDR2: LNHNV, YYDKDF (reference sequence). This CDR3 spans 14 amino acids. The ends were cut back, 9 bases at V and 0 bases at J, with 11 bases in the middle. In nucleotides, the CDR3 is TGTGCCACTCAGAGGGCAGCAACTAATGAAAAACTGTTTTTT. Translation: CATQRAATNEKLFF.

V is TRBV9 and J is TRBJ2-1, with D maybe TRBD1 (5 bases). CDR3 size: 17 residues. The V gene lost 0 bases and the J gene lost 6 bases, with 19 bases spanning the gap. CDR1 and CDR2 (germline): SGDLS, YYNGEE. In DNA, the CDR3 is TGTGCCAGCAGCGTAGCTAACAACTACAGGCCAAGCAATGAGCAGTTCTTC. This gives the protein CASSVANNYRPSNEQFF.

The chain combines TRBV5-1 with TRBJ2-5; no definite D call. The germline gives CDR1 SGHRS, CDR2 YFSETQ. V lost 0 bases and J 5 bases, leaving 14 bases between the germline ends. The CDR3 loop spans 15 amino acids. For the CDR3, the DNA is TGCGCCAGCAGCTTGGTGCCAGGCCCCCGGGAGACCCAGTACTTC. Its protein is CASSLVPGPRETQYF.

This chain joins TRBV6-1 and TRBJ1-5; TRBD1 is a possible D gene (5 bases). Trimming stripped 11 bases from V and 5 bases from J, with 16 bases between. The CDR3 is made up of 13 amino acids. Germline V gene sequence: CDR1 MNHNS, CDR2 SASEGT. The chain's CDR3 is CASQQGSYQPQHF. The DNA of the CDR3 is TGTGCCTCCCAGCAGGGCAGCTATCAGCCCCAGCATTTT.

The chain uses TRBV28 and TRBJ1-1; 8 bases are a match to TRBD1. Germline assignment: CDR1 MDHEN and CDR2 SYDVKM. J lost 4 bases, V lost 1 base, and 8 bases had no gene match. This CDR3 is built from 16 residues. The CDR3 loop is CASSLFQGRGPTEAFF. The CDR3 nucleotides are TGTGCCAGCAGTTTATTCCAAGGCAGGGGGCCCACTGAAGCTTTCTTT.

The genes are TRBV7-2 and TRBJ1-1, with 11 bases aligning to TRBD1. The germline CDR1 and CDR2 sequences are SGHTA and FQGNSA. The V segment lost 8 bases and the J segment 3 bases; nucleotides outside the gene matches: 2. CDR3 size: 13 residues. CDR3: CASGQGAYTEAFF. The CDR3 DNA is TGTGCCAGCGGACAGGGGGCCTACACTGAAGCTTTCTTT.

V and J are TRBV30 and TRBJ2-2; D may be TRBD2 (6 bases). The V gene's germline CDR1 is GTSNPN and CDR2 SVGIG (reference sequence). V lost 2 bases, J lost 4 bases, and 14 bases lay in between. The CDR3 covers 15 residues. The CDR3 sequence is CAWSPGGDGTGELFF. The CDR3 region has the DNA TGTGCCTGGAGTCCTGGAGGGGATGGCACCGGGGAGCTGTTTTTT.

V gene TRBV27 combines with J gene TRBJ1-5, with TRBD1 matching 8 bases. The ends lost 9 bases at V and 2 bases at J; junction bases unmatched: 6. The length of the CDR3 is 14 residues. Germline values: CDR1 MNHEY, CDR2 SMNVEV (reference sequence). The CDR3, as DNA: TGTGCCAGACTGGACAGGGAGGGCAATCAGCCCCAGCATTTT. It translates to CARLDREGNQPQHF.

The chain has TRBV29-1 and TRBJ1-1; 8 nucleotides line up with TRBD1. With V trimmed by 4 bases and J by 5 bases, 18 bases remained unmatched. Germline loops: CDR1 SQVTM, CDR2 ANQGSEA. The CDR3 extends over 17 amino acids. The CDR3 spells CSVVGLQGADLGTEAFF. For the CDR3, the DNA is TGCAGCGTTGTGGGCCTTCAGGGGGCGGATCTGGGGACTGAAGCTTTCTTT.

This chain connects TRBV5-1 to TRBJ2-7, with a weak D call TRBD1 (6 bases). V lost 1 base and J 1 base, leaving 6 bases between the germline ends. Germline values: CDR1 SGHRS, CDR2 YFSETQ. The length of the CDR3 is 13 residues. The CDR3, as DNA: TGCGCCAGCAGCTTGACAGGGTCCTACGAGCAGTACTTC. Translating gives CASSLTGSYEQYF. The complete variable domain, with remaining parts taken from reference TRBV5-1 and TRBJ2-7, reads KAGVTQTPRYLIKTRGQQVTLSCSPISGHRSVSWYQQTPGQGLQFLFEYFSETQRNKGNFPGRFSGRQFSNSRSEMNVSTLELGDSALYLCASSLTGSYEQYFGPGTRLTVT.

The chain has TRBV30 and TRBJ2-1, with 11 bases aligning to TRBD2. J gave up 8 bases and V 1 base, and 4 bases lay outside the gene matches. CDR3 length: 14 residues. Per the germline V gene, CDR1 is GTSNPN and CDR2 is SVGIG (reference sequence). The CDR3 nucleotides read TGTGCCTGGAGTGATACTAGCGGGAGACATGAGCAGTTCTTC. Amino acid sequence: CAWSDTSGRHEQFF.

V and J are TRBV7-2 and TRBJ2-3; 9 bases align to TRBD2. Trimming at V came to 5 bases and at J to 1 base, leaving 7 bases not matched to a gene. The CDR3 totals 16 residues. Germline values: CDR1 SGHTA, CDR2 FQGNSA. CDR3 DNA sequence: TGTGCCAGCAGCCACCGAAGGACTAGCGGCACAGATACGCAGTATTTT. Translating it yields CASSHRRTSGTDTQYF. The variable domain in full, completed from reference TRBV7-2 and TRBJ2-3, reads GAGVSQSPSNKVTEKGKDVELRCDPISGHTALYWYRQSLGQGLEFLIYFQGNSAPDKSGLPSDRFSAERTGGSVSTLTIQRTQQEDSAVYLCASSHRRTSGTDTQYFGPGTRLTVL.

The chain recombines TRBV7-2 with TRBJ2-7, with TRBD1 as a possible D gene (5 bases). The CDR3 extends over 15 amino acids. In germline, CDR1 is SGHTA, CDR2 FQGNSA. V lost 0 bases, J lost 3 bases, and 12 bases lay in between. For the CDR3, the DNA is TGTGCCAGCAGCTTAGCGGCCGGTCAGGGCTACGAGCAGTACTTC. It specifies CASSLAAGQGYEQYF.

The chain uses TRBV19 and TRBJ1-2, with 9 bases aligning to TRBD1. This CDR3 region has 15 residues. Germline loops: CDR1 LNHDA, CDR2 SQIVND (reference sequence). The ends lost 8 bases at V and 7 bases at J; junction bases unmatched: 14. The CDR3 nucleotides are TGTGCCAGTTCGAACAGGGACAGGGAACTCCTTGGCTACACCTTC. The encoded protein is CASSNRDRELLGYTF.